The T cell receptor beta chain described here comes from a study of response to subunit inactivated influenza vaccine. Study results and limitations: It was the authors' suggestion that each seasonal influenza vaccination recruits few new T cells.

About this clonotype itself: Its antigen is not known.

The CDR3 is made up of 16 amino acids. From germline, CDR1 is DFQATT and CDR2 SNEGSKA (reference sequence). V shed 1 base and J 4 bases; nucleotides not matched to a gene: 6. Via MiXCR, TCRdb re-called the RT-PCR reads, giving one row per CDR3 protein. The sample shows about 650,000 distinct CDR3 sequences, about a sixth of them seen only once. The sequence was collected from a man aged 50-60 years who received an inactivated influenza vaccine. This chain joins TRBV20-1 and TRBJ2-1; 11 nucleotides agree with TRBD2. Material: PBMCs from blood, obtained about 13 days after vaccination. The CDR3 DNA reads as TGCAGTGCTAGAGGCCAGACTAGCGGGACTTACAATGAGCAGTTCTTC. This codes for CSARGQTSGTYNEQFF.